This T cell receptor (beta chain) came from a study of blood T cell repertoires in COVID-19. In the study overall: T cells, B-cell-depleted T cells, or PBMCs provided the cDNA or gDNA that served as material.

Clones were sequenced by immunoSEQ multiplex PCR, and TCRdb holds only the in-frame ones, with some missing. The sample lists approximately 300,000 clones, about 89% occurring once. The clonotype comes from a man aged 25 to 40 with acute or convalescent COVID-19. Material: peripheral blood.

CDR3 sequence (DNA): TGTGCCAGCAGCGGAGCGGACACCGGGGAGCTGTTTTTT. As protein: CASSGADTGELFF. V is TRBV9 and J is TRBJ2-2, with D perhaps TRBD2 (5 bases). CDR1 SGDLS and CDR2 YYNGEE come from the germline V gene. V lost 3 bases and J 3 bases, leaving 6 bases between the germline ends. The CDR3 contains 13 residues.